Shown below are 19 T cell receptor beta chains from a single sample sequenced in a study of long-term antiretroviral therapy in people with HIV. The assay, immunoSEQ v3.0, was run at survey level. TCRdb keeps only in-frame clones here, not all; method: immunoSEQ multiplex PCR. This sample yields tens of thousands of clones, of which 82% are seen a single time; 10% to 15% belongs to the top ten. This sample comprised unsorted PBMCs, obtained 0.3 years after starting antiretroviral therapy. These receptors were obtained from a young man with HIV.

The chain carries TRBV19 and TRBJ2-7; 7 bases fit TRBD1. Germline trimming cut 6 bases from V and 2 bases from J; bases unmatched to any gene: 7. CDR1 and CDR2 (germline): LNHDA, SQIVND (reference sequence). This CDR3 contains 14 residues. The CDR3 nucleotides read TGTGCCAGTAGAACACAGGGGCGCCCCTACGAGCAGTACTTC. It translates to CASRTQGRPYEQYF.

The genes are TRBV25-1 and TRBJ1-4; D not certain. Germline V lookup: CDR1 MGHDK, CDR2 SYGVNS. V was trimmed by 4 bases and J by 8 bases, leaving 17 bases between them. The CDR3 extends over 15 amino acids. The CDR3 loop is CASSVSLELGEKLFF. CDR3 nucleotides: TGTGCCAGCAGTGTCTCGTTGGAGTTAGGGGAAAAACTGTTTTTT.

This chain links TRBV29-1 with TRBJ2-6; D is ambiguous. This CDR3 has 16 residues. The V gene's germline CDR1 is SQVTM and CDR2 ANQGSEA. Trimming took off 2 bases at V and 0 bases at J, with 11 bases between the two ends. The CDR3 loop is CSVETDLNSGANVLTF. CDR3 nucleotides: TGCAGCGTTGAAACAGATCTAAACTCTGGGGCCAACGTCCTGACTTTC.

J is TRBJ1-1 and V is TRBV27; the D is unclear. The ends were cut back, 5 bases at V and 5 bases at J, with 12 bases in the middle. The germline gives CDR1 MNHEY, CDR2 SMNVEV (reference sequence). The CDR3 covers 13 residues. DNA for the CDR3: TGTGCCAGCAGTCTCCGCCGTTTTACTGAAGCTTTCTTT. This encodes CASSLRRFTEAFF.

The gene calls are TRBV5-4 and TRBJ1-2; 7 bases are shared with TRBD1. Germline values: CDR1 SGHNT, CDR2 YYREEE (reference sequence). The length of the CDR3 is 16 residues. V lost 6 bases, J lost 4 bases, and 15 bases stayed unmatched. CDR3: CASTQSGTVQIYGYTF. The CDR3 DNA reads as TGTGCCAGCACCCAATCCGGGACAGTTCAAATCTATGGCTACACCTTC.

The V and J genes are TRBV11-2 and TRBJ2-3; no firm D call. The CDR3 totals 15 residues. V gave up 1 base and J gave up 1 base, with 9 bases separating them. From germline, CDR1 is SGHAT and CDR2 FQNNGV. The CDR3, as DNA: TGTGCCAGCAGCTTAGCTAGAGTACGCACAGATACGCAGTATTTT. Translating gives CASSLARVRTDTQYF.

The chain combines TRBV27 with TRBJ2-2, with 7 positions matching TRBD1. CDR3 length: 15 residues. Trimming removed 6 bases from V and 7 bases from J; junction bases left unmatched: 11. Germline loops: CDR1 MNHEY, CDR2 SMNVEV (reference sequence). The CDR3 bases are TGTGCCAGCAGAGAAGACAGGGTGTTTGTCGGGGAGCTGTTTTTT. It yields the protein CASREDRVFVGELFF.

The gene calls are TRBV5-6 and TRBJ1-2, with a possible D match to TRBD1 (6 bases). Germline V CDR1 and CDR2: SGHDT, YYEEEE. The CDR3 spans 13 residues. Trimming took off 10 bases at V and 6 bases at J, with 19 bases between the two ends. CDR3 sequence (DNA): TGTGCCGGTGGTTCGGGGGGCAGGGATGGCTACACCTTC. Translation gives CAGGSGGRDGYTF. The variable domain in full, with the rest retrieved from reference TRBV5-6 and TRBJ1-2, is DAGVTQSPTHLIKTRGQQVTLRCSPKSGHDTVSWYQQALGQGPQFIFQYYEEEERQRGNFPDRFSGHQFPNYSSELNVNALLLGDSALYLCAGGSGGRDGYTFGSGTRLTVV.

J is TRBJ1-3 and V is TRBV7-2; D is unclear. Trimming stripped 5 bases from V and 4 bases from J, with 12 bases between. Germline CDR1 is SGHTA and CDR2 is FQGNSA. The CDR3 sequence is 14 residues long. This chain's CDR3 is CASSLKASGNTIYF. The CDR3 DNA reads as TGTGCCAGCAGCCTCAAGGCGTCAGGAAACACCATATATTTT.

The rearrangement links TRBV6-5 to TRBJ1-5, with D perhaps matching TRBD1 (6 bases). The germline CDR1 and CDR2 sequences are MNHEY and SVGAGI. Trimming took 4 bases from V and 3 from J, leaving 7 bases between them. This CDR3 is 13 amino acids long. In DNA, the CDR3 is TGTGCCAGCAGTTGGGACACCAATCAGCCCCAGCATTTT. Protein: CASSWDTNQPQHF.

CDR3 DNA sequence: TGTGCCAGCAGTTTATTCCTGGACAGGGTGGACGAGCAGTACTTC. Its translation is CASSLFLDRVDEQYF. The chain uses TRBV27 and TRBJ2-7, with 8 nucleotides matching TRBD1. Trimming took 1 base from V and 5 from J; bases not matched to a gene: 7. This CDR3 is 15 amino acids long. Germline values: CDR1 MNHEY, CDR2 SMNVEV (reference sequence).

The V and J genes are TRBV2 and TRBJ2-7, with 11 bases matching TRBD1. The CDR3 is 16 residues long. Germline V gene lookup returns CDR1 SNHLY and CDR2 FYNNEI. The J segment lost 0 bases and the V segment lost 4 bases, leaving 5 bases of the junction unmatched. Here the CDR3 DNA reads TGTGCCAGCAGTGTAAGGACAGGGGGCGGCTCCTACGAGCAGTACTTC. Its protein is CASSVRTGGGSYEQYF.

The chain recombines TRBV6-1 with TRBJ1-4; D not resolved. Germline V gene data show CDR1 as MNHNS and CDR2 as SASEGT. The V and J ends lost 3 bases and 8 bases respectively, with 13 bases between them. The CDR3 runs to 14 residues. The CDR3 reads CASSETIDGEKLFF. In DNA form, the CDR3 reads TGTGCCAGCAGTGAGACCATAGATGGGGAAAAACTGTTTTTT.

This chain uses TRBV5-4 with TRBJ2-4; tentatively, D is TRBD1 or TRBD2 (5 bases each). Germline CDR1 is SGHNT and CDR2 is YYREEE (reference sequence). Trimming took 2 bases from V and 0 from J, leaving 6 bases between them. The CDR3 length is 14 residues. CDR3 coding DNA: TGTGCCAGCAGCTTTGGGACAGCCAAAAACATTCAGTACTTC. It is translated as CASSFGTAKNIQYF.

This chain links TRBV11-2 with TRBJ1-1; D is perhaps TRBD1 (5 bases). Trimming cost V 6 bases and J 5 bases, with 25 bases left between them. The CDR3 covers 17 residues. Germline lookup yields CDR1 SGHAT and CDR2 FQNNGV. As DNA, the CDR3 is TGTGCCAGCAGGTCAATTAGGGGCAGGGAAGCTAAGACTGAAGCTTTCTTT. Protein sequence: CASRSIRGREAKTEAFF.

This clone was seen just once. The V and J genes are TRBV10-2 and TRBJ1-1, with D perhaps TRBD1 (5 bases). This CDR3 has 11 amino acids. V dropped 10 bases and J dropped 4 bases, with 10 bases sitting between them. Germline V gene lookup returns CDR1 WSHSY and CDR2 SAAADI. Written as DNA, the CDR3 is TGCGCCATCAGGGAGGGCACTGAAGCTTTCTTT. Translating it yields CAIREGTEAFF.

J is TRBJ2-7 and V is TRBV11-2, with a weak D call TRBD2 (6 bases). The germline CDR1 and CDR2 sequences are SGHAT and FQNNGV. This CDR3 is built from 14 residues. The germline V and J ends were trimmed by 1 base and 3 bases, with 10 bases remaining between them. In DNA, the CDR3 is TGTGCCAGCAGCTTAGGGTCCGGGAGCTACGAGCAGTACTTC. It yields the protein CASSLGSGSYEQYF. Full variable domain (remainder filled in from reference TRBV11-2 and TRBJ2-7): EAGVAQSPRYKIIEKRQSVAFWCNPISGHATLYWYQQILGQGPKLLIQFQNNGVVDDSQLPKDRFSAERLKGVDSTLKIQPAKLEDSAVYLCASSLGSGSYEQYFGPGTRLTVT.

J is TRBJ2-7 and V is TRBV27; D possibly uses TRBD1 or TRBD2 (5 bases each). The V end lost 5 bases, the J end lost 4 bases, and 18 bases lay between the germline ends. The CDR3 sequence is 15 residues long. Germline CDR1 and CDR2: MNHEY and SMNVEV (reference sequence). CDR3 sequence reads: CASSPPGRAAYEQYF. The CDR3 region has the DNA TGTGCCAGCAGTCCACCGGGACGCGCCGCTTACGAGCAGTACTTC.

The genes are TRBV19 and TRBJ1-6; 9 nucleotides align to TRBD1. With V trimmed by 5 bases and J by 7 bases, 6 bases remained unmatched. The CDR3 covers 15 residues. The V gene's germline CDR1 is LNHDA and CDR2 SQIVND (reference sequence). The CDR3: CASSPGTGTNSPLHF. CDR3 DNA: TGTGCCAGTAGTCCAGGGACAGGGACGAATTCACCCCTCCACTTT.